The 26 T cell receptor beta chains reported below all come from one sample, sequenced in a study of CD8+ T cells in alopecia areata. cDNA reverse transcribed from extracted RNA served as the sequencing template. Produced via immunoSEQ multiplex PCR; TCRdb's table is partial and in-frame only. The table includes about 60,000 clones, 46% detected once. Treatment reported: oral pan-JAK inhibitor, 5-10 mg twice daily. The specimen was CD8+ T cells sorted from blood, collected at roughly week 36, from a patient treated with tofacitinib. All receptors come from a human donor with alopecia areata.

Comments on this clone: This is likely an artifact of a read error, given a far larger clone one base away. This chain uses TRBV4-1 with TRBJ2-6, with 7 nucleotides matching TRBD1. Looked up from germline, CDR1 is MGHRA and CDR2 is YSYEKL. The V segment lost 4 bases and the J segment 0 bases; nucleotides outside the gene matches: 9. The CDR3 runs to 18 residues. CDR3 in amino acids: CASSPSGTESSGANVLTF. The CDR3 DNA reads TGCGCCAGCAGCCCATCCGGGACAGAGTCCTCTGGGGCCAACGTCCTGACTTTC.

CDR3: CASSESGEGGDTQYF. The DNA for the CDR3 is TGTGCCAGCAGTGAATCTGGGGAAGGGGGAGATACGCAGTATTTT. V and J are TRBV25-1 and TRBJ2-3; maybe TRBD1 (6 bases). This CDR3 is built from 15 residues. V was shortened by 1 base and J by 5 bases, with 13 bases between the two germline ends. Germline V lookup: CDR1 MGHDK, CDR2 SYGVNS.

The chain links TRBV5-1 to TRBJ2-7, with D unclear. Looked up from germline, CDR1 is SGHRS and CDR2 is YFSETQ. The V end was cut by 0 bases, the J end by 3 bases, with 16 bases between. The CDR3 totals 16 residues. CDR3 DNA: TGCGCCAGCAGCTTGGCCACGGCTGATCTGGGCTACGAGCAGTACTTC. Its translation is CASSLATADLGYEQYF.

The V and J genes are TRBV7-9 and TRBJ1-2, with D possibly matching TRBD1 (6 bases). In germline, CDR1 is SEHNR, CDR2 FQNEAQ (reference sequence). This CDR3 has 16 amino acids. V gave up 5 bases and J gave up 2 bases, with 18 bases separating them. CDR3 in DNA: TGTGCCAGCAGCGACATCCGGGGGCTGGGAAACTATGGCTACACCTTC. Translating it yields CASSDIRGLGNYGYTF. The full variable domain, with the rest looked up from reference TRBV7-9 and TRBJ1-2, is DTGVSQNPRHKITKRGQNVTFRCDPISEHNRLYWYRQTLGQGPEFLTYFQNEAQLEKSRLLSDRFSAERPKGSFSTLEIQRTEQGDSAMYLCASSDIRGLGNYGYTFGSGTRLTVV.

This clone was seen a handful of times. J is TRBJ2-3 and V is TRBV7-9; 7 bases align to TRBD2. The V gene end was trimmed by 5 bases and the J gene end by 0 bases; junction bases not matched to a gene: 5. The CDR3 runs 15 residues. Germline CDR1 is SEHNR and CDR2 is FQNEAQ (reference sequence). CDR3 loop: CASSDRAGSTDTQYF. CDR3 coding DNA: TGTGCCAGCAGCGATCGAGCGGGAAGCACAGATACGCAGTATTTT. Looking up the rest from reference TRBV7-9 and TRBJ2-3 gives the full variable domain: DTGVSQNPRHKITKRGQNVTFRCDPISEHNRLYWYRQTLGQGPEFLTYFQNEAQLEKSRLLSDRFSAERPKGSFSTLEIQRTEQGDSAMYLCASSDRAGSTDTQYFGPGTRLTVL.

The chain has TRBV29-1 and TRBJ2-1; D is unclear. The V gene's germline CDR1 is SQVTM and CDR2 ANQGSEA. The V and J ends lost 4 bases and 0 bases respectively, with 10 bases between them. The CDR3 has 14 residues. In nucleotides, the CDR3 is TGCAGCGTTGTCGGCGGTAGCTCCTACAATGAGCAGTTCTTC. This gives the protein CSVVGGSSYNEQFF.

This clone was picked up a small number of times. The chain combines TRBV30 with TRBJ1-5; D gene ambiguous. The length of the CDR3 is 14 residues. V was shortened by 2 bases and J by 6 bases, with 14 bases between the two germline ends. CDR1 is GTSNPN and CDR2 is SVGIG in the germline V gene (reference sequence). CDR3 region: CAWSRDILGQPQHF. CDR3 DNA sequence: TGTGCCTGGAGTCGGGATATTCTTGGTCAGCCCCAGCATTTT.

The genes are TRBV29-1 and TRBJ2-3; D call uncertain. This CDR3 contains 12 residues. Germline V gives CDR1 SQVTM, CDR2 ANQGSEA. Trimming left V 7 bases short and J 4 bases short, with 12 bases between. The chain's CDR3 is CSGEAVSDTQYF. The CDR3 DNA reads TGCAGCGGAGAGGCTGTTTCAGATACGCAGTATTTT.

Of note for this clone: Other DNA sequences in the sample encode the same CDR3. The rearrangement uses TRBV29-1 and TRBJ1-1; no firm D call. Trimming shortened V by 3 bases and J by 1 base, and 6 bases separated the two germline ends. Germline V CDR1 and CDR2: SQVTM, ANQGSEA. This CDR3 contains 12 residues. CDR3 region: CSVDAGNTEAFF. DNA for the CDR3: TGCAGCGTTGATGCAGGGAACACTGAAGCTTTCTTT.

V is TRBV30 and J is TRBJ2-7, with 8 bases that match TRBD2. The V segment lost 3 bases and the J segment 8 bases; nucleotides outside the gene matches: 6. From germline, CDR1 is GTSNPN and CDR2 SVGIG (reference sequence). This CDR3 spans 12 amino acids. The CDR3 DNA reads TGTGCCTGGAGGATCGGACTAGCTCAGCAGTACTTC. Its translation is CAWRIGLAQQYF.

This clone appeared a few times. The chain couples TRBV28 to TRBJ2-2; D is unresolved. This CDR3 is built from 12 residues. The ends were cut back, 7 bases at V and 6 bases at J, with 9 bases in the middle. Germline CDR1 reads MDHEN; CDR2 reads SYDVKM. CDR3 sequence reads: CASKLAPGELFF. CDR3 bases: TGTGCCAGCAAACTTGCCCCCGGGGAGCTGTTTTTT.

This clone was recorded a few times. This rearrangement joins TRBV28 to TRBJ2-5; D not certain. Trimming left V 6 bases short and J 4 bases short, with 9 bases between. CDR1 and CDR2 from the germline V gene are MDHEN and SYDVKM. The CDR3 has 12 amino acids. The CDR3 DNA reads TGTGCCAGCAGAGCTGCCGGAGAGACCCAGTACTTC. Amino acid sequence: CASRAAGETQYF.

This clone came up a few times. The J gene is TRBJ2-1, the V gene TRBV7-2, with D unclear. CDR1 SGHTA and CDR2 FQGNSA come from the germline V gene. The ends were cut back, 5 bases at V and 1 base at J, with 12 bases in the middle. The CDR3 has 15 amino acids. The CDR3, as DNA: TGTGCCAGCAGCCTTCTTTCTCGGTCCTACAATGAGCAGTTCTTC. Amino acids: CASSLLSRSYNEQFF.

Notes on this clone: The sample has other DNA sequences that encode this CDR3 too. J is TRBJ1-2 and V is TRBV27, with D possibly TRBD1 on 5 matching bases. Germline CDR1 reads MNHEY; CDR2 reads SMNVEV (reference sequence). Between the trimmed V and J ends, which lost 2 bases and 1 base, there was a span of 5 bases. This CDR3 is built from 13 residues. The CDR3 reads CASSLGGNYGYTF. In DNA form, the CDR3 reads TGTGCCAGCAGTTTAGGGGGTAACTATGGCTACACCTTC.

The V call is TRBV29-1, the J call TRBJ1-2, with D possibly being TRBD1 (5 bases). Germline loops: CDR1 SQVTM, CDR2 ANQGSEA. The CDR3 sequence is 11 residues long. V was trimmed by 4 bases and J by 7 bases, leaving 10 bases between them. CDR3 loop: CSVAQGSGYTF. The CDR3 nucleotides are TGCAGCGTTGCTCAGGGTAGTGGCTACACCTTC.

This clone was seen just once. V is TRBV27 and J is TRBJ2-5, with D perhaps matching TRBD1 or TRBD2 (6 bases each). Germline CDR1 and CDR2: MNHEY and SMNVEV (reference sequence). Trimming shortened V by 8 bases and J by 9 bases, and 19 bases separated the two germline ends. There are 13 residues in the CDR3. This CDR3 reads CASSLGGGTAQYF. The CDR3 coding sequence is TGTGCCAGCTCCTTGGGGGGCGGAACGGCCCAGTACTTC.

V and J are TRBV28 and TRBJ2-7; the match to TRBD1 covers 9 bases. This CDR3 region has 11 residues. Germline V lookup: CDR1 MDHEN, CDR2 SYDVKM. Trimming cost V 8 bases and J 7 bases; bases outside gene matches: 3. The CDR3 nucleotides are TGTGCCAGCCAGACAGGGGGAGAGCAGTACTTC. Residues: CASQTGGEQYF.

J is TRBJ2-1 and V is TRBV30; 11 positions agree with TRBD1. The length of the CDR3 is 15 residues. With V trimmed by 3 bases and J by 10 bases, 11 bases remained unmatched. Germline lookup yields CDR1 GTSNPN and CDR2 SVGIG (reference sequence). CDR3 nucleotides: TGTGCCTGGAGCACCGGGACAGGGGGGGCCTGGGAGCAGTTCTTC. Translating gives CAWSTGTGGAWEQFF.

This chain joins TRBV29-1 and TRBJ2-7; D is perhaps TRBD1 (6 bases). CDR1 is SQVTM, CDR2 ANQGSEA, per germline. The ends were cut back, 4 bases at V and 0 bases at J, with 13 bases in the middle. The length of the CDR3 is 14 residues. The CDR3 DNA sequence: TGCAGCGTTGTCCCAGGGGACGACTCCTACGAGCAGTACTTC. Translation: CSVVPGDDSYEQYF.

This clone was recorded once. V and J are TRBV29-1 and TRBJ1-2; no definite D call. CDR1 SQVTM and CDR2 ANQGSEA come from the germline V gene. This CDR3 spans 15 amino acids. The V and J ends lost 6 bases and 0 bases respectively, with 17 bases between them. The CDR3 nucleotides are TGCAGCGTCCTGACGCCCTCATATTCTAACTATGGCTACACCTTC. Its protein product is CSVLTPSYSNYGYTF.

J is TRBJ2-7 and V is TRBV30, with D unclear. The V and J ends lost 1 base and 4 bases respectively, with 14 bases between them. The length of the CDR3 is 14 residues. Germline CDR1 reads GTSNPN; CDR2 reads SVGIG (reference sequence). This CDR3 reads CAWSGDGILYEQYF. The CDR3 nucleotides are TGTGCCTGGAGTGGGGATGGGATATTGTACGAGCAGTACTTC.

V gene TRBV19 combines with J gene TRBJ1-5; possible D gene TRBD1, 5 bases. Trimming removed 8 bases at V and 3 bases at J, with 11 bases between. Germline V lookup: CDR1 LNHDA, CDR2 SQIVND (reference sequence). The CDR3 has 13 residues. The CDR3 DNA is TGTGCCAGTCAGGGCAGAATCAATCAGCCCCAGCATTTT. Amino acids: CASQGRINQPQHF.

This clone showed up just a few times. The chain uses TRBV29-1 and TRBJ2-7; 13 nucleotides match TRBD2. Trimming took 1 base from V and 7 from J; bases not matched to a gene: 7. Germline V CDR1 and CDR2: SQVTM, ANQGSEA. The CDR3 is 15 amino acids. The CDR3: CSVEGVTSGRYEQYF. The CDR3 DNA reads TGCAGCGTTGAAGGGGTGACTAGCGGGAGGTATGAGCAGTACTTC.

The V and J genes are TRBV25-1 and TRBJ2-1; 8 bases line up with TRBD2. V shed 5 bases, J shed 3 bases, and the junction held 9 bases outside the gene matches. The CDR3 sequence is 16 residues long. Germline V CDR1 and CDR2: MGHDK, SYGVNS. CDR3 in DNA: TGTGCCAGCAGTCGGAGGAGCGGGAGATTCTACAATGAGCAGTTCTTC. It specifies CASSRRSGRFYNEQFF.

In its sample, this clone was seen a few times. This chain links TRBV4-1 with TRBJ2-3; no clear D gene. V dropped 8 bases and J dropped 2 bases, with 5 bases sitting between them. Germline assignment: CDR1 MGHRA and CDR2 YSYEKL. This CDR3 region has 11 residues. The CDR3 sequence is CASADTDTQYF. CDR3 bases: TGCGCCAGCGCAGACACAGATACGCAGTATTTT.

Notes on this clone: Distinct nucleotide sequences in the sample also encode this CDR3. This sequence joins TRBV27 and TRBJ2-7, with D unresolved. The CDR3 runs to 13 residues. Trimming cost V 3 bases and J 3 bases, with 9 bases left between them. Germline CDR1 is MNHEY and CDR2 is SMNVEV (reference sequence). The CDR3 loop reads CASSFGQNYEQYF. The CDR3 DNA is TGTGCCAGCAGTTTTGGCCAGAACTACGAGCAGTACTTC.